These 29 T cell receptor beta chains came from one sample sequenced in a study of identical twins. TCRdb reprocessed the 5' RACE reads via MiXCR and lists one record per CDR3 protein. Of hundreds of thousands of distinct CDR3 sequences in the sample, roughly 20% were seen once. These same records also appear under a second study, on T cells expressing NK-cell markers.

The sequenced material came from PBMCs. All receptors derive from a woman in her late teens or twenties in good health.

This clonotype occurred many times. The rearrangement links TRBV5-1 to TRBJ2-7; D is possibly TRBD2 (5 bases). Between the trimmed V and J ends, which lost 2 bases and 0 bases, there was a span of 9 bases. This CDR3 comprises 14 residues. Germline V gene sequence: CDR1 SGHRS, CDR2 YFSETQ. The CDR3 nucleotides are TGCGCCAGCAGCTTACCGGGGAGCTCCTACGAGCAGTACTTC. The encoded protein is CASSLPGSSYEQYF.

This chain uses TRBV12-3 or TRBV12-4 with TRBJ2-7, with 8 bases that match TRBD1. The CDR3 is 15 residues long. V was pared by 7 bases and J by 1 base, with 9 bases of the junction left unmatched. CDR3 sequence (DNA): TGTGCCAGCAAAGGACAGGGCCCGGGATCCTACGAGCAGTACTTC. It codes for CASKGQGPGSYEQYF.

This clonotype has more than one count but fewer than ten. This rearrangement joins TRBV29-1 to TRBJ1-2, with D possibly being TRBD1 (5 bases). CDR3 length equals 13 residues. V was shortened by 4 bases and J by 4 bases, with 13 bases between the two germline ends. Germline loops: CDR1 SQVTM, CDR2 ANQGSEA. CDR3 protein: CSVVRGLGYGYTF. The DNA of the CDR3 is TGCAGCGTTGTTAGGGGATTGGGCTATGGCTACACCTTC.

In this sample, this clonotype turned up many times. CDR3 DNA sequence: TGTGCCAGCAGCCCAAGGGGAGATACGCAGTATTTT. Translating it yields CASSPRGDTQYF. This chain connects TRBV12-3 or TRBV12-4 to TRBJ2-3; D is possibly TRBD1 (5 bases). The CDR3 is 12 amino acids. Trimming left V 6 bases short and J 5 bases short, with 9 bases between.

A few counts support this clonotype. The V gene is TRBV5-5, the J gene TRBJ2-3; 7 bases fit TRBD2. CDR1 is SGHKS and CDR2 is YYEKEE in the germline V gene (reference sequence). The CDR3 extends over 15 amino acids. With 3 bases clipped from V and 3 bases from J, the junction kept 7 bases outside the gene matches. CDR3 in DNA: TGTGCCAGCAGCTGGGGGGGGACTCAAACAGATACGCAGTATTTT. This encodes CASSWGGTQTDTQYF.

The CDR3 loop is CASVQGVGSRNEQFF. CDR3 nucleotide sequence: TGTGCCAGCGTCCAAGGGGTCGGGAGTCGAAATGAGCAGTTCTTC. The V and J genes are TRBV12-3 or TRBV12-4 and TRBJ2-1; possibly TRBD2 for D (6 bases). The CDR3 contains 15 residues. Between the trimmed V and J ends, which lost 8 bases and 7 bases, there was a span of 21 bases.

This clonotype was seen repeatedly, ten times or more. The gene calls are TRBV7-8 and TRBJ1-1; D is unresolved. With 5 bases removed from V and 6 bases from J, the gap between germline ends came to 13 bases. The germline V gene encodes CDR1 SGHVS and CDR2 FQNEAQ. This CDR3 region has 13 residues. CDR3 bases: TGTGCCAGCAGCCCCGGAGAGATCGCTGAAGCTTTCTTT. Its protein is CASSPGEIAEAFF.

As concerns this clonotype: Just one base apart from a much larger clone, this may be a read error. The chain recombines TRBV11-2 with TRBJ2-1, with 10 bases identical to TRBD2. Germline CDR1 SGHAT, CDR2 FQNNGV. V gave up 3 bases and J gave up 2 bases; unmatched junction bases: 1. This CDR3 contains 15 residues. The CDR3 coding sequence is TGTGCCAGCAGCTTTGGACTAGCGGCCTACAATGAGCAGTTCTTC. The encoded protein is CASSFGLAAYNEQFF.

The rearrangement uses TRBV5-1 and TRBJ2-7, with TRBD2 identical over 12 bases. In germline, CDR1 is SGHRS, CDR2 YFSETQ. The CDR3 contains 14 residues. J gave up 5 bases and V 6 bases, and 6 bases lay outside the gene matches. Here the CDR3 reads CASNRLAGEDEQYF. Written as DNA, the CDR3 is TGCGCCAGCAATCGACTAGCGGGGGAGGACGAGCAGTACTTC.

At least ten counts were recorded for this clonotype. The chain carries TRBV11-3 and TRBJ2-1; 9 bases are a match to TRBD1. Germline assignment: CDR1 SGHNT and CDR2 YENEEA. Trimming at V came to 5 bases and at J to 7 bases, leaving 15 bases not matched to a gene. The CDR3 is 17 residues long. DNA of the CDR3: TGTGCCAGCAGCACCTCCGGGACAGGGTCTAATCGGAATGAGCAGTTCTTC. This codes for CASSTSGTGSNRNEQFF.

This clonotype was detected a few times. The V call is TRBV13, the J call TRBJ2-1, with unresolved D. This CDR3 comprises 16 residues. Germline assignment: CDR1 PRHDT and CDR2 FYEKMQ (reference sequence). The V and J ends lost 5 bases and 0 bases respectively, with 14 bases between them. CDR3 nucleotides: TGTGCCAGCAGCAGCCGTAGGCGGACCTCCTACAATGAGCAGTTCTTC. Amino acids: CASSSRRRTSYNEQFF. Using reference TRBV13 and TRBJ2-1 for the parts outside the CDR3, the full variable domain is AAGVIQSPRHLIKEKRETATLKCYPIPRHDTVYWYQQGPGQDPQFLISFYEKMQSDKGSIPDRFSAQQFSDYHSELNMSSLELGDSALYFCASSSRRRTSYNEQFFGPGTRLTVL.

The chain carries TRBV7-2 and TRBJ2-6; unclear D gene. Trimming left V 5 bases short and J 1 base short, with 9 bases between. This CDR3 region has 15 residues. Germline CDR1 and CDR2: SGHTA and FQGNSA. DNA for the CDR3: TGTGCCAGCAGCCCTACACCATCTGGGGCCAACGTCCTGACTTTC. This codes for CASSPTPSGANVLTF.

This chain uses TRBV6-2 or TRBV6-3 with TRBJ2-1; D may be TRBD1 (6 bases). Trimming shortened V by 8 bases and J by 3 bases, and 11 bases separated the two germline ends. Germline values: CDR1 MNHEY, CDR2 SVGEGT. This CDR3 contains 13 residues. The CDR3 DNA reads as TGTGCCAGCCTGGGCAGGGGCTACAATGAGCAGTTCTTC. This gives the protein CASLGRGYNEQFF.

V and J are TRBV6-5 and TRBJ2-1; 9 nucleotides line up with TRBD2. J was trimmed by 8 bases and V by 3 bases; bases with no gene match: 11. The CDR3 contains 16 residues. CDR1 and CDR2 (germline): MNHEY, SVGAGI. The CDR3 region is CASSYGSGGSEDEQFF. For the CDR3, the DNA is TGTGCCAGCAGTTATGGCAGCGGGGGGTCCGAGGATGAGCAGTTCTTC.

The rearrangement links TRBV24-1 to TRBJ2-7; D may be TRBD1 or TRBD2 (5 bases each). V dropped 2 bases and J dropped 5 bases, with 9 bases sitting between them. Germline assignment: CDR1 KGHDR and CDR2 SFDVKD. This CDR3 spans 13 amino acids. CDR3 sequence reads: CATSDSGSHEQYF. CDR3 sequence (DNA): TGTGCCACCAGTGATTCAGGGAGCCACGAGCAGTACTTC.

The chain combines TRBV6-6 with TRBJ2-7, with D hard to call. This CDR3 is built from 12 residues. Germline CDR1 MNHNY, CDR2 SVGAGI (reference sequence). Trimming took off 8 bases at V and 3 bases at J, with 11 bases between the two ends. The CDR3 here is CASAKGRYEQYF. The CDR3 bases are TGTGCCAGCGCTAAAGGACGCTACGAGCAGTACTTC.

This clonotype was counted only a few times. V is TRBV25-1 and J is TRBJ1-1; no firm D call. V was trimmed by 3 bases and J by 11 bases, leaving 13 bases between them. The CDR3 has 12 residues. CDR1 and CDR2 from the germline V gene are MGHDK and SYGVNS. CDR3 bases: TGTGCCAGCAGTGAGGGTCTGGGAAGCGCTTTCTTT. Protein: CASSEGLGSAFF. The full variable domain, completed using reference TRBV25-1 and TRBJ1-1, is EADIYQTPRYLVIGTGKKITLECSQTMGHDKMYWYQQDPGMELHLIHYSYGVNSTEKGDLSSESTVSRIRTEHFPLTLESARPSHTSQYLCASSEGLGSAFFGQGTRLTVV.

The chain combines TRBV7-6 with TRBJ2-3; 13 nucleotides agree with TRBD2. The CDR3 spans 17 residues. V shed 1 base and J 2 bases; nucleotides not matched to a gene: 3. Germline CDR1 and CDR2: SGHVS and FNYEAQ. The CDR3 DNA reads as TGTGCCAGCAGCTTAGGGGGACTAGCGGGGACCACAGATACGCAGTATTTT. This encodes CASSLGGLAGTTDTQYF.

This clonotype occurred a few times. The chain carries TRBV20-1 and TRBJ2-7, with TRBD2 as a possible D gene (11 bases). Trimming took off 1 base at V and 0 bases at J, with 25 bases between the two ends. The CDR3 has 19 amino acids. CDR1 and CDR2 (germline): DFQATT, SNEGSKA (reference sequence). CDR3 residues: CSARGRDRGLAESSYEQYF. The CDR3 bases are TGCAGTGCTAGAGGCCGGGACAGGGGACTAGCGGAGAGCTCCTACGAGCAGTACTTC.

This clonotype was counted only a few times. This rearrangement joins TRBV10-3 to TRBJ2-5; D tentatively reads TRBD1 or TRBD2 (5 bases each). CDR1 and CDR2 (germline): ENHRY, SYGVKD. V lost 5 bases and J lost 5, with 12 bases in between. This CDR3 is built from 13 residues. CDR3 DNA: TGTGCCATCAGTCAGGGACGGCGGGAGACCCAGTACTTC. Translation: CAISQGRRETQYF.

In its sample, this clonotype was seen many times. The V gene is TRBV2, the J gene TRBJ2-3; TRBD1 or TRBD2 may be the D gene (5 bases each). Per the germline V gene, CDR1 is SNHLY and CDR2 is FYNNEI. The germline V and J ends were trimmed by 7 bases and 5 bases, with 16 bases remaining between them. This CDR3 is built from 14 residues. The CDR3 protein is CASKLFQGEDTQYF. CDR3 in DNA: TGTGCCAGCAAACTCTTCCAGGGAGAAGATACGCAGTATTTT. The full variable domain, with the rest looked up from reference TRBV2 and TRBJ2-3, is EPEVTQTPSHQVTQMGQEVILRCVPISNHLYFYWYRQILGQKVEFLVSFYNNEISEKSEIFDDQFSVERPDGSNFTLKIRSTKLEDSAMYFCASKLFQGEDTQYFGPGTRLTVL.

This sequence joins TRBV18 and TRBJ2-2; D gene ambiguous. Germline V lookup: CDR1 KGHSH, CDR2 LQKENI. Between the trimmed V and J ends, which lost 4 bases and 5 bases, there was a span of 11 bases. The CDR3 has 14 residues. In DNA form, the CDR3 reads TGTGCCAGCTCACAAGCGAGGAATACCGGGGAGCTGTTTTTT. It encodes CASSQARNTGELFF.

This chain joins TRBV3-1 and TRBJ2-5; unclear D gene. Germline CDR1 and CDR2: LGHDT and YNNKEL (reference sequence). CDR3 length: 16 residues. Deletions cut 2 bases from V and 5 bases from J, with 18 bases between. The CDR3 region has the DNA TGTGCCAGCAGCCAACCCACCTTCTCCAGCCGGGAGACCCAGTACTTC. Its translation is CASSQPTFSSRETQYF.

The V and J genes are TRBV5-4 and TRBJ2-5; D gene uncertain. The CDR3 is 13 amino acids. Trimming removed 5 bases at V and 5 bases at J, with 13 bases between. Germline V gene sequence: CDR1 SGHNT, CDR2 YYREEE (reference sequence). CDR3: CASSLPPGETQYF. DNA of the CDR3: TGTGCCAGCAGTTTACCGCCTGGGGAGACCCAGTACTTC.

This clonotype was detected a few times. The gene calls are TRBV7-8 and TRBJ2-3, with D possibly being TRBD1 (6 bases). Trimming stripped 1 base from V and 3 bases from J, with 20 bases between. Germline values: CDR1 SGHVS, CDR2 FQNEAQ. The CDR3 length is 18 residues. The CDR3 reads CASSLVRYREEVTDTQYF. The CDR3 nucleotides are TGTGCCAGCAGCTTAGTCCGTTACAGGGAAGAAGTTACAGATACGCAGTATTTT.

This clonotype was observed at least ten times. The chain employs TRBV12-3 or TRBV12-4 and TRBJ2-7; 9 nucleotides line up with TRBD1. The CDR3 consists of 15 residues. J lost 6 bases, V lost 5 bases, and 11 bases had no gene match. The DNA for the CDR3 is TGTGCCAGCAGTCGGGACAGGGTCGGGACCCGCGAGCAGTACTTC. Protein sequence: CASSRDRVGTREQYF.

This chain uses TRBV5-5 with TRBJ2-2; D perhaps matches TRBD2 (6 bases). This CDR3 spans 14 amino acids. Germline values: CDR1 SGHKS, CDR2 YYEKEE (reference sequence). Between the trimmed V and J ends, which lost 4 bases and 6 bases, there was a span of 13 bases. The CDR3 DNA reads TGTGCCAGCAGCCGGGATTGGGGGGCCGGGGAGCTGTTTTTT. Its translation is CASSRDWGAGELFF.

This clonotype appeared a few times. The genes are TRBV20-1 and TRBJ2-7; D is perhaps TRBD1 (6 bases). The germline CDR1 and CDR2 sequences are DFQATT and SNEGSKA (reference sequence). The V end lost 2 bases, the J end lost 6 bases, and 17 bases lay between the germline ends. The CDR3 loop spans 14 amino acids. The CDR3 is CSARFLTGSAEQYF. The DNA for the CDR3 is TGCAGTGCTAGATTCCTGACAGGATCGGCCGAGCAGTACTTC.

This clonotype occurred many times. The chain recombines TRBV20-1 with TRBJ2-1, with 9 bases lining up with TRBD2. After removal of 0 bases from V and 5 bases from J, the junction contained 11 bases not matched to a gene. The CDR3 consists of 17 residues. From germline, CDR1 is DFQATT and CDR2 SNEGSKA (reference sequence). The CDR3 reads CSARDSAWASGDNEQFF. The CDR3 bases are TGCAGTGCTAGAGATTCAGCCTGGGCTAGCGGGGACAATGAGCAGTTCTTC.